This TCR beta chain was identified during a study of long-term antiretroviral therapy in people with HIV. Study results and limitations: Dominant in the repertoire at all time points were clones expanded before ART. Controls showed broader CDR3 length ranges than did the HIV repertoires.

As concerns this clone: The antigen is unknown.

Investigators performed immunoSEQ version v3.0 at survey level. Samples were sequenced targeting about 35,000-50,000 T-cell genomes each. The table came from immunoSEQ multiplex PCR; TCRdb's copy has only in-frame clones and leaves some out. The sample lists over 25,000 clones, 87% occurring once. This CDR3 spans 14 amino acids. The V gene's germline CDR1 is SGHDT and CDR2 YYEEEE. V shed 4 bases and J shed 5 bases, with 12 bases lying between them. The chain combines TRBV5-6 with TRBJ2-2; D remains ambiguous. Sequenced material: unsorted PBMCs, taken 1.1 years after starting antiretroviral therapy. The receptor was derived from a man younger than 35 with HIV. CDR3 nucleotides: TGTGCCAGCAGCCCTGAGGTTACTACCGGGGAGCTGTTTTTT. This translates into CASSPEVTTGELFF.